The 11 T cell receptor beta chains in this list originate from one sample, sequenced in a study of blood T cell repertoires in COVID-19. The assay was immunoSEQ multiplex PCR, and TCRdb's table has in-frame clones only and misses some. This sample has 25,000 to 30,000 clones, with around 84% found just once. Source material: peripheral blood. The receptors shown here come from a human donor in a cohort sampled during active COVID-19. The donor label of this sample is uncertain.

This chain joins TRBV6-6 and TRBJ2-5; tentative D call: TRBD2 (6 bases). The CDR3 covers 16 residues. V was shortened by 8 bases and J by 2 bases, with 21 bases between the two germline ends. Germline CDR1 reads MNHNY; CDR2 reads SVGAGI (reference sequence). CDR3 nucleotide sequence: TGTGCCAGCCGAACCCAAGGAGGGAGAGTACAAGAGACCCAGTACTTC. Its protein product is CASRTQGGRVQETQYF.

This chain connects TRBV6-5 to TRBJ2-7; D is unclear. The length of the CDR3 is 13 residues. Germline CDR1 reads MNHEY; CDR2 reads SVGAGI. V gave up 6 bases and J gave up 5 bases, with 14 bases separating them. The CDR3 DNA reads TGTGCCAGCAGCTCGGTTGGCGGCGACGAGCAGTACTTC. It encodes CASSSVGGDEQYF.

The chain is built from TRBV5-4 and TRBJ2-1; TRBD2 is a possible D gene (5 bases). V was shortened by 2 bases and J by 3 bases, with 9 bases between the two germline ends. Germline values: CDR1 SGHNT, CDR2 YYREEE (reference sequence). This CDR3 has 14 amino acids. CDR3 region: CASSFEGVYNEQFF. CDR3 DNA sequence: TGTGCCAGCAGCTTCGAGGGAGTCTACAATGAGCAGTTCTTC. Together with reference TRBV5-4 and TRBJ2-1, the CDR3 gives the full variable domain: ETGVTQSPTHLIKTRGQQVTLRCSSQSGHNTVSWYQQALGQGPQFIFQYYREEENGRGNFPPRFSGLQFPNYSSELNVNALELDDSALYLCASSFEGVYNEQFFGPGTRLTVL.

Only a few counts were recorded for this clone. V is TRBV9 and J is TRBJ2-1; 9 nucleotides line up with TRBD1. Germline CDR1 and CDR2: SGDLS and YYNGEE. V dropped 0 bases and J dropped 5; count of bases not matched to a gene: 6. The CDR3 runs to 16 residues. The CDR3 region is CASSVGDRAYHNEQFF. CDR3 bases: TGTGCCAGCAGCGTAGGGGACAGGGCTTACCACAATGAGCAGTTCTTC. The variable domain in full, completed from reference TRBV9 and TRBJ2-1, reads DSGVTQTPKHLITATGQRVTLRCSPRSGDLSVYWYQQSLDQGLQFLIQYYNGEERAKGNILERFSAQQFPDLHSELNLSSLELGDSALYFCASSVGDRAYHNEQFFGPGTRLTVL.

The rearrangement links TRBV3-1 (or the pseudogene TRBV3-2) to TRBJ2-5, with D tentatively TRBD2 (5 bases). V shed 0 bases and J shed 2 bases, with 10 bases lying between them. Looked up from germline, CDR1 is LGHDT and CDR2 is YNNKEL (reference sequence). CDR3 length: 15 amino acids. The CDR3 here is CASSQEWRLQETQYF. Here the CDR3 DNA reads TGTGCCAGCAGCCAAGAGTGGAGGCTGCAAGAGACCCAGTACTTC.

CDR3 sequence reads: CASSIGSGTAGANVLTF. Here the CDR3 DNA reads TGTGCCAGTAGTATAGGTAGTGGGACAGCTGGGGCCAACGTCCTGACTTTC. This chain uses TRBV19 with TRBJ2-6; the match to TRBD1 covers 7 bases. Germline trimming cut 1 base from V and 2 bases from J; bases unmatched to any gene: 5. This CDR3 is built from 17 residues. Germline assignment: CDR1 LNHDA and CDR2 SQIVND (reference sequence).

The rearrangement uses TRBV28 and TRBJ2-2; 12 positions match TRBD2. Germline V gene data show CDR1 as MDHEN and CDR2 as SYDVKM. This CDR3 has 19 residues. J lost 4 bases, V lost 1 base, and 10 bases had no gene match. The CDR3 region is CASSLFSSGRAGGTGELFF. In DNA, the CDR3 is TGTGCCAGCAGTTTATTTTCTAGCGGGAGGGCCGGCGGCACCGGGGAGCTGTTTTTT.

The V gene is TRBV28, the J gene TRBJ1-4, with TRBD1 as a possible D gene (5 bases). Germline CDR1 and CDR2: MDHEN and SYDVKM. This CDR3 is 13 amino acids long. Trimming removed 3 bases at V and 9 bases at J, with 11 bases between. CDR3 sequence: CASSFEGLQKLFF. CDR3 bases: TGTGCCAGCAGTTTTGAGGGACTTCAAAAACTGTTTTTT.

J is TRBJ2-5 and V is TRBV5-1, with TRBD1 identical over 7 bases. Germline lookup yields CDR1 SGHRS and CDR2 YFSETQ. The V gene end was trimmed by 0 bases and the J gene end by 4 bases; junction bases not matched to a gene: 12. The CDR3 is 17 residues long. CDR3 coding DNA: TGCGCCAGCAGCTTGGTCACCCCAGGGGGATCAGGAGAGACCCAGTACTTC. Encoded protein: CASSLVTPGGSGETQYF. The variable domain in full, with the rest retrieved from reference TRBV5-1 and TRBJ2-5, is KAGVTQTPRYLIKTRGQQVTLSCSPISGHRSVSWYQQTPGQGLQFLFEYFSETQRNKGNFPGRFSGRQFSNSRSEMNVSTLELGDSALYLCASSLVTPGGSGETQYFGPGTRLLVL.

The V gene is TRBV14, the J gene TRBJ2-7; 8 bases are a match to TRBD2. The CDR3 covers 15 residues. Per the germline V gene, CDR1 is SGHDN and CDR2 is FVKESK. J was trimmed by 5 bases and V by 3 bases; bases with no gene match: 9. CDR3 sequence (DNA): TGTGCCAGCAGCCACCTGGGGATTAGCGGGAACGAGCAGTACTTC. Translating it yields CASSHLGISGNEQYF.

The table lists this clone with a count of one. The gene calls are TRBV3-1 (or the pseudogene TRBV3-2) and TRBJ2-2, with D possibly TRBD2 on 5 matching bases. This CDR3 comprises 14 residues. From germline, CDR1 is LGHDT and CDR2 YNNKEL (reference sequence). Trimming left V 3 bases short and J 5 bases short, with 10 bases between. CDR3 sequence (DNA): TGTGCCAGCAGCCAGAGAAGACTAACCGGGGAGCTGTTTTTT. This codes for CASSQRRLTGELFF.